A single sample gave rise to the 27 T cell receptor beta chains below, sequenced in a study of blood T cell repertoires in COVID-19. Only in-frame clones appear in the TCRdb table, and some are missing; sequencing was by immunoSEQ multiplex PCR. The repertoire has about 140,000 clones, 75% to 90% of them found once; the top ten carry about 11%. Sequencing was performed on peripheral blood. These receptor sequences come from a woman older than 75 with acute or convalescent COVID-19.

The chain is built from TRBV19 and TRBJ1-1; TRBD1 matches at 7 bases. Germline trimming cut 5 bases from V and 5 bases from J; bases unmatched to any gene: 11. The V gene's germline CDR1 is LNHDA and CDR2 SQIVND (reference sequence). The CDR3 loop spans 15 amino acids. CDR3 loop: CASSVDYRQGTEAFF. CDR3 DNA: TGTGCCAGTAGTGTTGACTACCGACAGGGAACTGAAGCTTTCTTT. The full variable domain, in which reference TRBV19 and TRBJ1-1 provide the parts outside the CDR3, is DGGITQSPKYLFRKEGQNVTLSCEQNLNHDAMYWYRQDPGQGLRLIYYSQIVNDFQKGDIAEGYSVSREKKESFPLTVTSAQKNPTAFYLCASSVDYRQGTEAFFGQGTRLTVV.

The chain has TRBV19 and TRBJ1-5; 9 bases align to TRBD1. Germline V gene sequence: CDR1 LNHDA, CDR2 SQIVND (reference sequence). The CDR3 has 14 amino acids. The V gene end was trimmed by 5 bases and the J gene end by 4 bases; junction bases not matched to a gene: 3. The CDR3 loop reads CASSAGTGNQPQHF. In DNA, the CDR3 is TGTGCCAGTAGTGCCGGGACAGGGAATCAGCCCCAGCATTTT.

The chain carries TRBV15 and TRBJ2-7; D not resolved. V lost 4 bases and J lost 2, with 18 bases in between. Germline assignment: CDR1 LNHNV and CDR2 YYDKDF (reference sequence). The length of the CDR3 is 16 residues. The CDR3 is CATSNPTPSSPYEQYF. The CDR3 DNA follows: TGTGCCACCAGCAACCCCACGCCATCGAGCCCCTACGAGCAGTACTTC.

The genes are TRBV19 and TRBJ2-7; 8 bases fit TRBD1. The CDR3 runs to 14 residues. Per germline, CDR1 LNHDA and CDR2 SQIVND (reference sequence). Trimming cost V 5 bases and J 3 bases; bases outside gene matches: 6. CDR3: CASSQGAQLYEQYF. The DNA of the CDR3 is TGTGCCAGTAGTCAGGGGGCGCAACTCTACGAGCAGTACTTC.

This clone was found once. The chain employs TRBV5-1 and TRBJ2-3; 9 bases are a match to TRBD1. CDR1 SGHRS and CDR2 YFSETQ come from the germline V gene. V lost 4 bases, J lost 1 base, and 10 bases stayed unmatched. The CDR3 loop spans 17 amino acids. The CDR3 DNA reads as TGCGCCAGCAGCCCGAGGACAGGGGAGCACCGCACAGATACGCAGTATTTT. Its translation is CASSPRTGEHRTDTQYF.

V is TRBV5-1 and J is TRBJ1-1; 8 bases align to TRBD1. V gave up 2 bases and J gave up 6 bases; unmatched junction bases: 3. Germline-derived CDR1 and CDR2 are SGHRS and YFSETQ. This CDR3 has 13 residues. The DNA for the CDR3 is TGCGCCAGCAGCTTCCAGGGGGCTCCTGAAGCTTTCTTT. This gives the protein CASSFQGAPEAFF.

This rearrangement joins TRBV3-1 (or the pseudogene TRBV3-2) to TRBJ2-5; D is possibly TRBD2 (6 bases). The ends were cut back, 5 bases at V and 2 bases at J, with 12 bases in the middle. The CDR3 extends over 14 amino acids. CDR1 LGHDT and CDR2 YNNKEL come from the germline V gene (reference sequence). CDR3 coding DNA: TGTGCCAGCAGCTCTACTGCGGGGCAAGAGACCCAGTACTTC. Protein: CASSSTAGQETQYF.

J is TRBJ1-2 and V is TRBV6-6; TRBD1 might be the D (6 bases). The ends were cut back, 5 bases at V and 6 bases at J, with 16 bases in the middle. The CDR3 has 14 residues. Per germline, CDR1 MNHNY and CDR2 SVGAGI (reference sequence). The CDR3 DNA follows: TGTGCCAGCAGTGGGACACAGGGAAGCCATGGCTACACCTTC. Its translation: CASSGTQGSHGYTF.

The rearrangement links TRBV7-9 to TRBJ1-1; D remains ambiguous. The CDR3 extends over 14 amino acids. In germline, CDR1 is SEHNR, CDR2 FQNEAQ (reference sequence). Trimming removed 0 bases from V and 3 bases from J, with 8 bases in between. The CDR3 reads CASSLARHYTEAFF. The CDR3 DNA follows: TGTGCCAGCAGCTTAGCTCGACATTACACTGAAGCTTTCTTT.

The chain uses TRBV29-1 and TRBJ2-5; TRBD2 matches at 9 bases. This CDR3 is built from 12 residues. Trimming at V came to 4 bases and at J to 5 bases, leaving 2 bases not matched to a gene. Germline V lookup: CDR1 SQVTM, CDR2 ANQGSEA. The CDR3 protein is CSVGGGEETQYF. The CDR3 nucleotides are TGCAGCGTTGGCGGGGGGGAGGAGACCCAGTACTTC.

V usage is TRBV3-1 (or the pseudogene TRBV3-2) and J usage is TRBJ2-1; 8 positions match TRBD2. Germline assignment: CDR1 LGHDT and CDR2 YNNKEL (reference sequence). The ends lost 2 bases at V and 6 bases at J; junction bases unmatched: 6. The CDR3 spans 15 residues. This CDR3 is CASSQSGGRGNEQFF. The CDR3 region has the DNA TGTGCCAGCAGCCAAAGCGGGGGAAGGGGCAATGAGCAGTTCTTC.

This sequence joins TRBV7-2 and TRBJ2-7, with D maybe TRBD1 (6 bases). This CDR3 spans 15 amino acids. V lost 5 bases and J 3 bases, leaving 17 bases between the germline ends. Germline CDR1 SGHTA, CDR2 FQGNSA. The CDR3 DNA follows: TGTGCCAGCAGCAGAACCCGGGACATCTACTACGAGCAGTACTTC. Amino acids: CASSRTRDIYYEQYF.

In this sample, this clone turned up once. The chain employs TRBV19 and TRBJ1-1; TRBD1 aligns across 8 bases. The CDR3 runs 19 residues. V lost 6 bases and J lost 4; bases outside the gene matches: 22. CDR1 and CDR2 (germline): LNHDA, SQIVND (reference sequence). The CDR3 DNA sequence: TGTGCCAGTAGAACGGGGGCAGGGGGCGGGTCCAGCACGGGCACTGAAGCTTTCTTT. This gives the protein CASRTGAGGGSSTGTEAFF.

This chain connects TRBV11-2 to TRBJ1-2; D is undetermined. Germline V gene sequence: CDR1 SGHAT, CDR2 FQNNGV. The CDR3 is 15 amino acids. V shed 1 base and J shed 0 bases, with 9 bases lying between them. The CDR3 loop is CASSLGLAPNYGYTF. CDR3 sequence (DNA): TGTGCCAGCAGCTTAGGTCTGGCCCCTAACTATGGCTACACCTTC.

The rearrangement uses TRBV5-1 and TRBJ1-2; D is perhaps TRBD1 (5 bases). Trimming removed 0 bases at V and 5 bases at J, with 11 bases between. CDR3 length equals 14 residues. From germline, CDR1 is SGHRS and CDR2 YFSETQ. This CDR3 reads CASSLAQTVYGYTF. The CDR3 bases are TGCGCCAGCAGCTTGGCCCAGACAGTATATGGCTACACCTTC.

CDR3 region: CASSSLDRGQGSTEAFF. The DNA of the CDR3 is TGTGCCAGTTCCTCCCTCGACAGGGGGCAGGGGAGCACTGAAGCTTTCTTT. This chain joins TRBV19 and TRBJ1-1; 10 bases map to TRBD1. V lost 8 bases, J lost 4 bases, and 16 bases stayed unmatched. Germline V gene sequence: CDR1 LNHDA, CDR2 SQIVND (reference sequence). The CDR3 extends over 17 amino acids.

The CDR3 DNA is TGTGCCAGCAGCTTCCCGCTCGGACAGGGCGGTGTGTCAGATACGCAGTATTTT. This translates into CASSFPLGQGGVSDTQYF. V usage is TRBV5-5 and J usage is TRBJ2-3; TRBD1 aligns across 8 bases. CDR1 SGHKS and CDR2 YYEKEE come from the germline V gene (reference sequence). This CDR3 is built from 18 residues. Trimming removed 2 bases from V and 4 bases from J; junction bases left unmatched: 15.

The V call is TRBV18, the J call TRBJ1-2; TRBD1 might be the D (6 bases). Between the trimmed V and J ends, which lost 4 bases and 5 bases, there was a span of 11 bases. Germline CDR1 and CDR2: KGHSH and LQKENI. This CDR3 spans 13 amino acids. The CDR3 DNA reads TGTGCCAGCTCACTGGACAGAACATATGGCTACACCTTC. Translated: CASSLDRTYGYTF.

This chain joins TRBV5-1 and TRBJ1-2; TRBD1 agrees at 10 bases. V trimming: 3 bases; J trimming: 8 bases; junction bases outside the gene matches: 10. The CDR3 consists of 15 residues. Germline lookup yields CDR1 SGHRS and CDR2 YFSETQ. The CDR3 bases are TGCGCCAGCAGCTCACGTCCCGGGACAGGGGACGGCTACACCTTC. As protein: CASSSRPGTGDGYTF.

The rearrangement links TRBV5-1 to TRBJ2-1, with D maybe TRBD2 (7 bases). V lost 4 bases and J 12 bases, leaving 23 bases between the germline ends. Per germline, CDR1 SGHRS and CDR2 YFSETQ. This CDR3 has 15 residues. Written as DNA, the CDR3 is TGCGCCAGCAGCCCCGGGGACGGAGCCCGGGGGGCGCAGTTCTTC. It codes for CASSPGDGARGAQFF. Full variable domain (rest looked up from reference TRBV5-1 and TRBJ2-1): KAGVTQTPRYLIKTRGQQVTLSCSPISGHRSVSWYQQTPGQGLQFLFEYFSETQRNKGNFPGRFSGRQFSNSRSEMNVSTLELGDSALYLCASSPGDGARGAQFFGPGTRLTVL.

This clone was counted a few times. The chain couples TRBV7-9 to TRBJ1-2; no reliable D call. CDR1 SEHNR and CDR2 FQNEAQ come from the germline V gene (reference sequence). The germline V and J ends were trimmed by 1 base and 4 bases, with 7 bases remaining between them. The CDR3 covers 13 residues. The CDR3 sequence is CASSLGEVYGYTF. The CDR3 DNA sequence: TGTGCCAGCAGCTTAGGTGAGGTCTATGGCTACACCTTC.

The V and J genes are TRBV28 and TRBJ1-5, with 9 nucleotides matching TRBD1. From germline, CDR1 is MDHEN and CDR2 SYDVKM. The V and J ends lost 2 bases and 2 bases, in that order; junction bases with no gene match: 1. This CDR3 contains 15 residues. CDR3 DNA sequence: TGTGCCAGCAGTTTACGGACAGGGGGCAATCAGCCCCAGCATTTT. As protein: CASSLRTGGNQPQHF.

This CDR3 reads CASSQDLQVQETQYF. In nucleotides, the CDR3 is TGTGCCAGCAGCCAAGACTTACAGGTCCAAGAGACCCAGTACTTC. V is TRBV4-2 and J is TRBJ2-5, with a possible D match to TRBD1 (5 bases). Germline CDR1 is LGHNA and CDR2 is YNFKEQ. This CDR3 comprises 15 residues. The V gene lost 0 bases and the J gene lost 1 base, with 9 bases spanning the gap.

The chain employs TRBV5-8 and TRBJ2-5; TRBD1 matches 11 bases. The junction had 4 bases not matched to a gene; V was cut back by 4 bases and J by 2 bases. The CDR3 extends over 15 amino acids. Germline loops: CDR1 SGHTS, CDR2 YDEGEE. The CDR3 reads CASSARDRGQETQYF. The DNA of the CDR3 is TGTGCCAGCAGCGCCCGGGACAGGGGGCAAGAGACCCAGTACTTC. The whole variable domain, filled in from reference TRBV5-8 and TRBJ2-5, reads EAGVTQSPTHLIKTRGQQATLRCSPISGHTSVYWYQQALGLGLQFLLWYDEGEERNRGNFPPRFSGRQFPNYSSELNVNALELEDSALYLCASSARDRGQETQYFGPGTRLLVL.

This chain links TRBV21-1 with TRBJ2-7; the table's TRBD1 call for D was not verified on the DNA. TRBV21-1 is a pseudogene segment. CDR3 length equals 16 residues. The CDR3 DNA reads TGTGCCAGCAGCAAAGGACAGGGGGAGAAGTCAGAGGAGCAGTACTTC. Its protein is CASSKGQGEKSEEQYF.

The V and J genes are TRBV5-1 and TRBJ2-1; TRBD2 is a possible D gene (6 bases). V was cut by 0 bases and J by 0 bases, with 10 bases left in between. Germline V gene lookup returns CDR1 SGHRS and CDR2 YFSETQ. The CDR3 contains 16 residues. CDR3 sequence (DNA): TGCGCCAGCAGCTTGGAGCGCGGGGCCTCCTACAATGAGCAGTTCTTC. Amino acids: CASSLERGASYNEQFF.

This rearrangement joins TRBV18 to TRBJ1-4, with D hard to call. The CDR3 contains 14 residues. Looked up from germline, CDR1 is KGHSH and CDR2 is LQKENI. Trimming stripped 0 bases from V and 8 bases from J, with 10 bases between. In DNA, the CDR3 is TGTGCCAGCTCACCACCGGAGATTCGAGAAAAACTGTTTTTT. Translated, it gives CASSPPEIREKLFF.